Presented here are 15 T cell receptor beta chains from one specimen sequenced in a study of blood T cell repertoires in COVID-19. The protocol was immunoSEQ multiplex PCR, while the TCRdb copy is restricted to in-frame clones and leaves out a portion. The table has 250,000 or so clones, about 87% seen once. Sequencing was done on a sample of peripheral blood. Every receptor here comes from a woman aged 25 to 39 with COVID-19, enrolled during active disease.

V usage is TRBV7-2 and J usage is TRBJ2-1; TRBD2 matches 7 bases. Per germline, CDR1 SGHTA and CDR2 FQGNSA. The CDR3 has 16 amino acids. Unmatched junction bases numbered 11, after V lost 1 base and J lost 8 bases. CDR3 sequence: CASSLVYAIRGDEQFF. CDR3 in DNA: TGTGCCAGCAGCTTAGTTTATGCCATACGGGGGGATGAGCAGTTCTTC.

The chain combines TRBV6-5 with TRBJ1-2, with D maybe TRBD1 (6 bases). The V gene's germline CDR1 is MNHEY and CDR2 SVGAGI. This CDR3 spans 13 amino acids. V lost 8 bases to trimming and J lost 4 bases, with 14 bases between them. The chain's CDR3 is CASSSRGGYGYTF. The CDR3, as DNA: TGTGCCAGCTCCTCGAGAGGGGGCTATGGCTACACCTTC.

CDR3 protein: CASSLDVGPGELFF. CDR3 nucleotides: TGTGCCAGCAGCTTAGATGTGGGGCCCGGGGAGCTGTTTTTT. The V gene is TRBV7-2, the J gene TRBJ2-2; D possibly corresponds to TRBD1 (5 bases). Germline CDR1 and CDR2: SGHTA and FQGNSA. Trimming left V 1 base short and J 6 bases short, with 9 bases between. The CDR3 runs 14 residues.

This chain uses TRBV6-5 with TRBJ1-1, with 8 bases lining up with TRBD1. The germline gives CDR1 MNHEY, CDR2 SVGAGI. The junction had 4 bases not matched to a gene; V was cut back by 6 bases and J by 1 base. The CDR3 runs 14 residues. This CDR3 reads CASRETGANTEAFF. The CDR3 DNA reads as TGTGCCAGCAGGGAGACAGGGGCGAACACTGAAGCTTTCTTT.

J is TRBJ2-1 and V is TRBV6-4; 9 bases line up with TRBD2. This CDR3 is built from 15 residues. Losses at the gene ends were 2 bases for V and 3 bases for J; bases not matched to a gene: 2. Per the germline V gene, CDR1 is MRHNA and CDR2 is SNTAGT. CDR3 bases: TGTGCCAGCAGTGACCTTAGCGGGGGCTACAATGAGCAGTTCTTC. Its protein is CASSDLSGGYNEQFF.

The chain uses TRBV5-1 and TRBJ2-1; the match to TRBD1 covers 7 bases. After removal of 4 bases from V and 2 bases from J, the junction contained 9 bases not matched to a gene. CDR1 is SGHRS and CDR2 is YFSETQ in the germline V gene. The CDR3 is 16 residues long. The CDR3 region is CASSPQDRRPYNEQFF. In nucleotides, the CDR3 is TGCGCCAGCAGCCCCCAGGACAGGCGGCCCTACAATGAGCAGTTCTTC.

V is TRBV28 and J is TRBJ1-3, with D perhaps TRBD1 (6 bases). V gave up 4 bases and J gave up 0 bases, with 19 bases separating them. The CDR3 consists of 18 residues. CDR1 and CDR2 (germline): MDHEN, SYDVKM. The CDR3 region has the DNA TGTGCCAGCAGTTCTACTACAGGGTGGAGAAGCTCTGGAAACACCATATATTTT. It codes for CASSSTTGWRSSGNTIYF.

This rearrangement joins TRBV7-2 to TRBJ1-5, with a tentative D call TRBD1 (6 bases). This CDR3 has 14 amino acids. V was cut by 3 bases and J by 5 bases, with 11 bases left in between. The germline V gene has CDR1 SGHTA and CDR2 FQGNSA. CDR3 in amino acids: CASSFQGSYQPQHF. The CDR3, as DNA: TGTGCCAGCAGCTTTCAGGGGAGTTATCAGCCCCAGCATTTT.

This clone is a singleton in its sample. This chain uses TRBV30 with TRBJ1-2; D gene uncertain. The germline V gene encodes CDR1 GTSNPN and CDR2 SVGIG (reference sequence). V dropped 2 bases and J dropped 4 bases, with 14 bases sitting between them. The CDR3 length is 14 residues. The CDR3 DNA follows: TGTGCCTGGAGTCTAGGGTCGGGGAGCTATGGCTACACCTTC. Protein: CAWSLGSGSYGYTF.

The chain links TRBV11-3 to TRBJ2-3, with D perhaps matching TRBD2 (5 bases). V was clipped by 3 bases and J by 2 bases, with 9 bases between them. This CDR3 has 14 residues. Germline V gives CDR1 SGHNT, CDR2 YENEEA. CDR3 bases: TGTGCCAGCAGCTTCAGCGGATACACAGATACGCAGTATTTT. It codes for CASSFSGYTDTQYF.

CDR3 in amino acids: CASSEYRDTGELFF. CDR3 nucleotide sequence: TGCGCCAGCAGTGAGTACAGGGACACCGGGGAGCTGTTTTTT. The chain couples TRBV10-2 to TRBJ2-2, with D maybe TRBD1 (6 bases). The germline gives CDR1 WSHSY, CDR2 SAAADI. The CDR3 loop spans 14 amino acids. Trimming removed 1 base at V and 3 bases at J, with 6 bases between.

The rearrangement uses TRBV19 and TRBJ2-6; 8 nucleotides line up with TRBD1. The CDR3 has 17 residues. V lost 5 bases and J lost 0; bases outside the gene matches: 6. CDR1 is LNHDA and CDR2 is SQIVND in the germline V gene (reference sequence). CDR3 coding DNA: TGTGCCAGTAGTGTAGGACAGGGACGCTCTGGGGCCAACGTCCTGACTTTC. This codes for CASSVGQGRSGANVLTF.

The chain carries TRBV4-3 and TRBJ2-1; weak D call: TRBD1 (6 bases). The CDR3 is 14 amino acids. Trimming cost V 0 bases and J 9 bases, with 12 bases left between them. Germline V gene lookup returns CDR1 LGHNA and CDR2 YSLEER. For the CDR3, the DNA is TGCGCCAGCAGCCAAGATCACTGGGGGCTTGAGCAGTTCTTC. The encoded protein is CASSQDHWGLEQFF.

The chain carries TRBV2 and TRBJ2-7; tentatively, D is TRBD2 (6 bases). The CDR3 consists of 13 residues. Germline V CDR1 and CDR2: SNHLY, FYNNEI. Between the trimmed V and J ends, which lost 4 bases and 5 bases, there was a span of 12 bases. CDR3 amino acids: CASSVEGLNEQYV. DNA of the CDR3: TGTGCCAGCAGTGTTGAGGGACTGAACGAGCAGTACGTC.

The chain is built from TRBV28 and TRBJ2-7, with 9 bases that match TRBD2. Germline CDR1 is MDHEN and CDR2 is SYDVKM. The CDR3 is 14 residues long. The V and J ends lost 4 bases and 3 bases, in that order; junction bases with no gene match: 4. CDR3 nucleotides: TGTGCCAGCAGTTCCCCTAGCGGGGACTACGAGCAGTACTTC. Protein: CASSSPSGDYEQYF.